The 13 T cell receptor beta chains presented below share a single source sample, sequenced in a study of OX40 agonist ivuxolimab in advanced cancers. Data came from immunoSEQ multiplex PCR; TCRdb stores just in-frame clones and leaves some out. The data show just under 85,000 clones, around four fifths seen once. The starting material was CD4+ or CD8+ T cells sorted from blood, obtained in a trial of the OX40 agonist ivuxolimab. All receptors derive from an adult with an advanced solid tumor such as melanoma, head and neck, liver or kidney cancer.

This sequence joins TRBV11-2 and TRBJ2-3; possible D gene TRBD2, 5 bases. The ends were cut back, 0 bases at V and 8 bases at J, with 6 bases in the middle. CDR1 is SGHAT and CDR2 is FQNNGV in the germline V gene. The CDR3 covers 12 residues. The CDR3 region has the DNA TGTGCCAGCAGCTTAGAGAGGGTTACGCAGTATTTT. Its translation: CASSLERVTQYF.

The V call is TRBV5-5, the J call TRBJ1-5; 7 bases line up with TRBD1. The CDR3 consists of 16 residues. Looked up from germline, CDR1 is SGHKS and CDR2 is YYEKEE (reference sequence). The J segment lost 0 bases and the V segment lost 1 base, leaving 4 bases of the junction unmatched. The CDR3, as DNA: TGTGCCAGCAGCTTGTCGACAGGGAATAGCAATCAGCCCCAGCATTTT. Protein product: CASSLSTGNSNQPQHF.

This clone was seen a handful of times. The genes are TRBV6-6 and TRBJ2-2, with TRBD2 identical over 10 bases. CDR1 and CDR2 (germline): MNHNY, SVGAGI (reference sequence). With 6 bases clipped from V and 1 base from J, the junction kept 5 bases outside the gene matches. The CDR3 loop spans 16 amino acids. CDR3 nucleotide sequence: TGTGCCAGCAGCCCTGTAGCGGGGGGGAACACCGGGGAGCTGTTTTTT. Translated, it gives CASSPVAGGNTGELFF.

The rearrangement uses TRBV5-6 and TRBJ2-1; D remains ambiguous. Trimming took 0 bases from V and 8 from J, leaving 12 bases between them. This CDR3 has 14 amino acids. Germline loops: CDR1 SGHDT, CDR2 YYEEEE. CDR3 coding DNA: TGTGCCAGCAGCTTGGGGCATGTGGTGGATGAGCAGTTCTTC. Amino acid sequence: CASSLGHVVDEQFF.

The J gene is TRBJ2-7, the V gene TRBV19; D is ambiguous. The germline V and J ends were trimmed by 6 bases and 1 base, with 7 bases remaining between them. The CDR3 length is 12 residues. Looked up from germline, CDR1 is LNHDA and CDR2 is SQIVND (reference sequence). CDR3 DNA sequence: TGTGCCAGTAGGTCAGGTTCCTACGAGCAGTACTTC. This gives the protein CASRSGSYEQYF.

V gene TRBV18 combines with J gene TRBJ2-2; perhaps TRBD1 as D (5 bases). V was clipped by 1 base and J by 6 bases, with 9 bases between them. Germline V gene sequence: CDR1 KGHSH, CDR2 LQKENI. The CDR3 loop spans 14 amino acids. CDR3 sequence: CASSPREGAGELFF. For the CDR3, the DNA is TGTGCCAGCTCACCACGGGAAGGGGCCGGGGAGCTGTTTTTT.

The chain carries TRBV18 and TRBJ1-4; D is unclear. Trimming removed 3 bases from V and 6 bases from J, with 11 bases in between. Germline CDR1 is KGHSH and CDR2 is LQKENI. The CDR3 is 14 residues long. CDR3 protein: CASSPPHGDEKLFF. The CDR3 DNA reads TGTGCCAGCTCACCCCCCCATGGGGATGAAAAACTGTTTTTT.

This chain joins TRBV5-1 and TRBJ2-3, with D tentatively TRBD1 (6 bases). The CDR3 covers 14 residues. Germline-derived CDR1 and CDR2 are SGHRS and YFSETQ. Trimming pared 1 base from V and 5 bases from J, leaving 11 bases between. The CDR3 loop is CASSLTQGEDTQYF. CDR3 in DNA: TGCGCCAGCAGCTTGACACAGGGAGAAGATACGCAGTATTTT. Drawing the rest from reference TRBV5-1 and TRBJ2-3, the complete variable domain is KAGVTQTPRYLIKTRGQQVTLSCSPISGHRSVSWYQQTPGQGLQFLFEYFSETQRNKGNFPGRFSGRQFSNSRSEMNVSTLELGDSALYLCASSLTQGEDTQYFGPGTRLTVL.

This chain connects TRBV4-3 to TRBJ1-3; tentative D call: TRBD1 (5 bases). Germline V CDR1 and CDR2: LGHNA, YSLEER. The CDR3 loop spans 17 amino acids. The V end lost 0 bases, the J end lost 1 base, and 13 bases lay between the germline ends. The CDR3 reads CASSQDWGRHSGNTIYF. As DNA, the CDR3 is TGCGCCAGCAGCCAAGATTGGGGCAGACATTCTGGAAACACCATATATTTT.

The chain couples TRBV6-1 to TRBJ1-5; D is perhaps TRBD1 (6 bases). V dropped 4 bases and J dropped 0 bases, with 16 bases sitting between them. Germline CDR1 MNHNS, CDR2 SASEGT. This CDR3 spans 17 amino acids. In DNA form, the CDR3 reads TGTGCCAGCAGTGTATCAGGGGATCCCTATAGCAATCAGCCCCAGCATTTT. This translates into CASSVSGDPYSNQPQHF.

V gene TRBV6-1 combines with J gene TRBJ2-4, with 11 bases identical to TRBD2. This CDR3 comprises 20 residues. In germline, CDR1 is MNHNS, CDR2 SASEGT. V lost 3 bases, J lost 0 bases, and 13 bases stayed unmatched. The CDR3 DNA sequence: TGTGCCAGCAGTGAGGAGCTAGCGGGGGGTCTACCTCTAGCCAAAAACATTCAGTACTTC. Its translation: CASSEELAGGLPLAKNIQYF.

Here the CDR3 DNA reads TGTGCCATCAGCCAGGCGGGGGTCAATCAGCCCCAGCATTTT. Protein: CAISQAGVNQPQHF. V gene TRBV10-3 combines with J gene TRBJ1-5, with TRBD1 as a possible D gene (5 bases). Per the germline V gene, CDR1 is ENHRY and CDR2 is SYGVKD. Trimming left V 6 bases short and J 3 bases short, with 12 bases between. CDR3 length: 14 residues.

V and J are TRBV5-4 and TRBJ2-2; D gene uncertain. V lost 0 bases and J 5 bases, leaving 14 bases between the germline ends. Germline-derived CDR1 and CDR2 are SGHNT and YYREEE (reference sequence). The length of the CDR3 is 16 residues. The CDR3 coding sequence is TGTGCCAGCAGCTTGGGTAACCCCAAGAGGACCGGGGAGCTGTTTTTT. Its translation is CASSLGNPKRTGELFF.